Following are 3 T cell receptor beta chains from one sample sequenced in a study of control samples from healthy donors and cancer patients. Profiled with immunoSEQ multiplex PCR; TCRdb holds only in-frame clones, not every one. The sample gives about 120,000 clones, 88% of which show up once; around 3.5% is in the top ten. Sequencing was carried out using PBMCs. The source of these receptors is a woman in her sixties or seventies with lung cancer.

The chain combines TRBV4-3 with TRBJ1-2, with D possibly matching TRBD1 (5 bases). CDR3 length equals 16 residues. Germline V lookup: CDR1 LGHNA, CDR2 YSLEER. Trimming removed 0 bases from V and 4 bases from J, with 15 bases in between. The CDR3 DNA is TGCGCCAGCAGCCAAGATAAACAGGTCCAACCCTATGGCTACACCTTC. Its translation: CASSQDKQVQPYGYTF.

The chain employs TRBV21-1 and TRBJ1-1; TRBD1 was called by the table and not checked on the DNA. TRBV21-1 is shown as a pseudogene. The CDR3 is 18 amino acids. This CDR3 reads CASSPRRDRDFRNTEAFF. The CDR3 bases are TGTGCCAGCAGCCCGAGGAGGGACAGGGACTTCAGGAACACTGAAGCTTTCTTT.

This clone was seen once. This chain uses TRBV19 with TRBJ1-5, with TRBD1 identical over 9 bases. Per germline, CDR1 LNHDA and CDR2 SQIVND (reference sequence). With 4 bases clipped from V and 4 bases from J, the junction kept 11 bases outside the gene matches. The CDR3 spans 17 residues. The CDR3 DNA reads as TGTGCCAGTAGTACCCACCGGAACAGGGGGCCTAATCAGCCCCAGCATTTT. Residues: CASSTHRNRGPNQPQHF.